This TCR beta chain is drawn from a study of PD-L1 blockade in urothelial cancer. Study information: T cells were recovered from blood samples at a median of roughly 130,000. The study, taken as a whole, reports: A pretreatment blood TCR clonality that fell below the median predicted better progression-free and overall survival.

The time point here: pretreatment peripheral blood. The table came from immunoSEQ multiplex PCR; TCRdb's copy has only in-frame clones and leaves some out. In the table there are about 49,000 clones, 70% to 80% of which are singletons. To note about this clone: Its antigen is not known.

Losses at the gene ends were 6 bases for V and 7 bases for J; bases not matched to a gene: 8. The CDR3 loop spans 13 amino acids. Germline CDR1 is KGHSH and CDR2 is LQKENI. This receptor was taken from a man in his 70s with urothelial cancer. The chain carries TRBV18 and TRBJ2-7; the match to TRBD1 covers 8 bases. Sample: PBMCs, taken around atezolizumab (anti-PD-L1) treatment. CDR3 residues: CASSVQGATEQYF. In nucleotides, the CDR3 is TGTGCCAGCTCCGTCCAGGGGGCGACGGAGCAGTACTTC. The whole variable domain, filled in from reference TRBV18 and TRBJ2-7, reads NAGVMQNPRHLVRRRGQEARLRCSPMKGHSHVYWYRQLPEEGLKFMVYLQKENIIDESGMPKERFSAEFPKEGPSILRIQQVVRGDSAAYFCASSVQGATEQYFGPGTRLTVT.